What follows describes a single T cell receptor beta chain. Its antigen is not identified. Reverse transcription of extracted RNA yielded cDNA, which provided the sequencing template. This table comes from immunoSEQ multiplex PCR, and its TCRdb copy is limited to in-frame clones, with some not included. The data contain about 210,000 clones, about 50% of them singletons. This specimen comes from a study of CD8+ T cells in alopecia areata. Regarding the study as a whole: Greater clonality was observed in lesional scalp samples, especially alopecia totalis/universalis, versus normal scalp.

The ends were cut back, 3 bases at V and 1 base at J, with 14 bases in the middle. Germline values: CDR1 SEHNR, CDR2 FQNEAQ (reference sequence). The CDR3 has 16 amino acids. Treatment described: oral pan-JAK inhibitor, 5-10 mg twice daily. The sequence came from a human donor with alopecia areata. The input for sequencing was CD4+ T cells sorted from blood, taken at week 4, from a patient treated with tofacitinib. The V gene is TRBV7-9, the J gene TRBJ2-3; D is unclear. The CDR3 reads CASSFWLGSGTDTQYF. The CDR3 region has the DNA TGTGCCAGCAGCTTTTGGCTTGGCTCCGGCACAGATACGCAGTATTTT.